Listed below are T cell receptor beta chains from one sample, sequenced in a study of identical twins' blood T cells. TCRdb reprocessed the 5' RACE reads via MiXCR and lists one record per CDR3 protein. The table has roughly 340,000 distinct CDR3 sequences, 28% seen once; the top ten hold around 5.6%. Sequencing was carried out using PBMCs. The receptors originated from a woman aged 18-49 years in good health. Both conserved end residues are part of each CDR3. D genes are given only for firm matches. The size entry is marked missing in some rows and otherwise reads once, few, many or a size class.

CDR3: CASISNWGNQPQHF; DNA: TGTGCCAGTATCTCTAACTGGGGTAATCAGCCCCAGCATTTT; length: 14; V: TRBV19; J: TRBJ1-5; size: -; D: -
CDR3: CSARDGRGHYGYTF; DNA: TGCAGTGCTAGAGATGGGAGGGGCCACTATGGCTACACCTTC; length: 14; V: TRBV20-1; J: TRBJ1-2; size: few; D: -
CDR3: CSARESGNNSPLHF; DNA: TGCAGTGCTAGAGAATCAGGGAATAATTCACCCCTCCACTTT; length: 14; V: TRBV20-1; J: TRBJ1-6; size: few; D: -
CDR3: CASGPSGRATYGYTF; DNA: TGTGCTAGTGGTCCCTCGGGACGCGCAACCTATGGCTACACCTTC; length: 15; V: TRBV12-5; J: TRBJ1-2; size: many; D: -
CDR3: CSATPRRGRNEKLFF; DNA: TGCAGTGCTACCCCTCGCAGGGGACGTAATGAAAAACTGTTTTTT; length: 15; V: TRBV20-1; J: TRBJ1-4; size: -; D: -
CDR3: CSAEGQGDTEAFF; DNA: TGCAGTGCCGAGGGACAGGGCGACACTGAAGCTTTCTTT; length: 13; V: TRBV20-1; J: TRBJ1-1; size: -; D: TRBD1
CDR3: CSAKRGGEQFF; DNA: TGCAGCGCCAAAAGAGGCGGTGAGCAGTTCTTC; length: 11; V: TRBV29-1; J: TRBJ2-1; size: few; D: -
CDR3: CASSLEQPGDTQYF; DNA: TGTGCCAGCAGCTTAGAACAACCGGGGGATACGCAGTATTTT; length: 14; V: TRBV7-8; J: TRBJ2-3; size: few; D: -
CDR3: CASSSGGAREKLFF; DNA: TGTGCCAGCAGTTCAGGGGGCGCGAGAGAAAAACTGTTTTTT; length: 14; V: TRBV28; J: TRBJ1-4; size: few; D: TRBD1
CDR3: CAISVGAEQYF; DNA: TGTGCCATCAGTGTGGGGGCCGAGCAGTACTTC; length: 11; V: TRBV10-3; J: TRBJ2-7; size: -; D: -
CDR3: CSVSTGTGVQPQHF; DNA: TGCAGCGTTTCAACCGGGACAGGAGTTCAGCCCCAGCATTTT; length: 14; V: TRBV29-1; J: TRBJ1-5; size: -; D: TRBD1
CDR3: CASSFHLGGRENTEAFF; DNA: TGTGCCAGCAGTTTCCACCTCGGGGGGCGGGAGAACACTGAAGCTTTCTTT; length: 17; V: TRBV28; J: TRBJ1-1; size: many; D: -
CDR3: CSVGQARGELFF; DNA: TGCAGCGTCGGACAGGCCCGCGGGGAGCTGTTTTTT; length: 12; V: TRBV29-1; J: TRBJ2-2; size: few; D: TRBD1
CDR3: CASSRYTGELFF; DNA: TGTGCCAGCAGCCGCTACACCGGGGAGCTGTTTTTT; length: 12; V: TRBV7-6; J: TRBJ2-2; size: many; D: -
CDR3: CASSLGQGAQNYGYTF; DNA: TGTGCCAGCAGCTTGGGACAGGGGGCTCAAAACTATGGCTACACCTTC; length: 16; V: TRBV7-9; J: TRBJ1-2; size: few; D: TRBD1
CDR3: CSAKGANQPQHF; DNA: TGCAGTGCTAAGGGAGCAAATCAGCCCCAGCATTTT; length: 12; V: TRBV20-1; J: TRBJ1-5; size: few; D: -
CDR3: CASSFSGAPYGYTF; DNA: TGTGCCAGCAGCTTTTCAGGGGCTCCCTATGGCTACACCTTC; length: 14; V: TRBV7-2; J: TRBJ1-2; size: few; D: -
CDR3: CATRGRSSYNDQFF; DNA: TGTGCTACCCGAGGGCGGAGCTCCTACAATGATCAGTTCTTC; length: 14; V: TRBV6-5; J: TRBJ2-1; size: -; D: -
CDR3: CASSLGVAGVNYGYTF; DNA: TGTGCCAGCAGCTTGGGGGTTGCAGGGGTTAACTATGGCTACACCTTC; length: 16; V: TRBV7-8; J: TRBJ1-2; size: -; D: -
CDR3: CASSHQRTGADEAFF; DNA: TGCGCCAGCAGCCATCAAAGGACAGGGGCTGATGAAGCTTTCTTT; length: 15; V: TRBV4-3; J: TRBJ1-1; size: few; D: TRBD1
CDR3: CSARSYTEAFF; DNA: TGCAGTGCTAGGTCCTACACTGAAGCTTTCTTT; length: 11; V: TRBV20-1; J: TRBJ1-1; size: once; D: -
CDR3: CASRIAGYNEQFF; DNA: TGTGCCAGCAGAATAGCAGGCTACAATGAGCAGTTCTTC; length: 13; V: TRBV7-9; J: TRBJ2-1; size: -; D: -
CDR3: CASSLGTGASGNTIYF; DNA: TGCGCCAGCAGCTTGGGGACCGGCGCCTCTGGAAACACCATATATTTT; length: 16; V: TRBV5-1; J: TRBJ1-3; size: many; D: -
CDR3: CASSVLDRVGGYTF; DNA: TGTGCCAGCAGCGTACTAGACAGGGTTGGTGGCTACACCTTC; length: 14; V: TRBV9; J: TRBJ1-2; size: -; D: TRBD1
CDR3: CSAPRALPDATNEKLFF; DNA: TGCAGTGCTCCCCGGGCCCTGCCAGATGCAACTAATGAAAAACTGTTTTTT; length: 17; V: TRBV20-1; J: TRBJ1-4; size: few; D: -
CDR3: CAIGGRVGEKLFF; DNA: TGTGCCATCGGGGGACGGGTGGGGGAAAAACTGTTTTTT; length: 13; V: TRBV2; J: TRBJ1-4; size: -; D: -
CDR3: CASSLGGASNEQFF; DNA: TGTGCCAGCAGCTTAGGGGGGGCTAGTAATGAGCAGTTCTTC; length: 14; V: TRBV7-2; J: TRBJ2-1; size: once; D: -
CDR3: CASSSWTVNYEQYF; DNA: TGTGCCAGCAGTTCTTGGACAGTAAACTACGAGCAGTACTTC; length: 14; V: TRBV12-3/TRBV12-4; J: TRBJ2-7; size: -; D: -
CDR3: CASSAGTSPHEQYF; DNA: TGTGCCAGCAGCGCCGGGACTAGTCCCCACGAGCAGTACTTC; length: 14; V: TRBV11-2; J: TRBJ2-7; size: many; D: TRBD2
CDR3: CSAAGTSADTQYF; DNA: TGCAGTGCTGCTGGGACTAGCGCAGATACGCAGTATTTT; length: 13; V: TRBV20-1; J: TRBJ2-3; size: -; D: TRBD2
CDR3: CASMPRALGGYTF; DNA: TGTGCCAGTATGCCCCGGGCCCTTGGAGGCTACACCTTC; length: 13; V: TRBV19; J: TRBJ1-2; size: -; D: -
CDR3: CATSREGRIGTEAFF; DNA: TGTGCCACCAGCAGAGAGGGACGCATTGGGACTGAAGCTTTCTTT; length: 15; V: TRBV15; J: TRBJ1-1; size: -; D: -
CDR3: CSARIVLGVQGQAFF; DNA: TGCAGTGCTAGGATAGTTCTCGGGGTTCAAGGGCAAGCTTTCTTT; length: 15; V: TRBV20-1; J: TRBJ1-1; size: -; D: -
CDR3: CSAHGQAHYEQYF; DNA: TGCAGTGCTCATGGACAGGCCCACTACGAGCAGTACTTC; length: 13; V: TRBV20-1; J: TRBJ2-7; size: -; D: TRBD1
CDR3: CATSRVPLATYNEQFF; DNA: TGTGCCACCAGCCGCGTCCCCCTAGCGACCTACAATGAGCAGTTCTTC; length: 16; V: TRBV15; J: TRBJ2-1; size: -; D: -
CDR3: CASSLVWGQSNTEAFF; DNA: TGCGCCAGCAGCTTGGTGTGGGGGCAGTCGAACACTGAAGCTTTCTTT; length: 16; V: TRBV5-1; J: TRBJ1-1; size: -; D: -
CDR3: CSAATDTQGYTF; DNA: TGCAGCGCCGCCACGGACACGCAGGGCTACACCTTC; length: 12; V: TRBV29-1; J: TRBJ1-2; size: -; D: -
CDR3: CASRQDSGNTIYF; DNA: TGTGCCAGCAGACAAGACAGCGGAAACACCATATATTTT; length: 13; V: TRBV2; J: TRBJ1-3; size: many; D: -
CDR3: CAISEGRSEAFF; DNA: TGTGCCATCAGTGAAGGTAGGAGTGAAGCTTTCTTT; length: 12; V: TRBV10-3; J: TRBJ1-1; size: -; D: -
CDR3: CASSYSGVGEAFF; DNA: TGTGCCAGCAGCTACTCAGGGGTTGGTGAAGCTTTCTTT; length: 13; V: TRBV11-2; J: TRBJ1-1; size: few; D: -
CDR3: CASSVGTAYEQYF; DNA: TGTGCCAGCAGCGTCGGGACAGCCTACGAGCAGTACTTC; length: 13; V: TRBV11-1; J: TRBJ2-7; size: few; D: TRBD1
CDR3: CARKLTRGNTEAFF; DNA: TGTGCCAGGAAACTCACACGAGGGAACACTGAAGCTTTCTTT; length: 14; V: TRBV19; J: TRBJ1-1; size: -; D: -
CDR3: CSVQLDTNTRYF; DNA: TGCAGTGTTCAACTAGATACTAATACGCGGTATTTT; length: 12; V: TRBV20-1; J: TRBJ2-3; size: -; D: -
CDR3: CASSQFPAPTTMKQFF; DNA: TGCGCCAGCAGCCAATTTCCTGCGCCGACTACAATGAAGCAGTTCTTC; length: 16; V: TRBV4-1; J: TRBJ2-1; size: few; D: -
CDR3: CASSGGPYNEQFF; DNA: TGTGCCAGCAGCGGGGGACCGTACAATGAGCAGTTCTTC; length: 13; V: TRBV9; J: TRBJ2-1; size: few; D: -
CDR3: CASRSDGNTEAFF; DNA: TGCGCCAGCAGATCGGACGGGAACACTGAAGCTTTCTTT; length: 13; V: TRBV5-1; J: TRBJ1-1; size: few; D: -
CDR3: CARSWTLSSYNEQFF; DNA: TGCGCCCGCAGCTGGACGCTGAGCTCCTACAATGAGCAGTTCTTC; length: 15; V: TRBV5-1; J: TRBJ2-1; size: -; D: -
CDR3: CASSPGQIGNTIYF; DNA: TGCGCCAGCAGCCCCGGACAGATAGGAAACACCATATATTTT; length: 14; V: TRBV5-1; J: TRBJ1-3; size: once; D: -
CDR3: CASSLRGPKNIQYF; DNA: TGTGCCAGCAGCCTCAGGGGGCCCAAAAACATTCAGTACTTC; length: 14; V: TRBV5-4; J: TRBJ2-4; size: -; D: TRBD1
CDR3: CASSPRQFANQPQHF; DNA: TGTGCCAGCTCACCCCGACAGTTTGCCAATCAGCCCCAGCATTTT; length: 15; V: TRBV18; J: TRBJ1-5; size: -; D: -
CDR3: CSVGEGNQPQHF; DNA: TGCAGCGTTGGGGAGGGCAATCAGCCCCAGCATTTT; length: 12; V: TRBV29-1; J: TRBJ1-5; size: many; D: -
CDR3: CSARDGRLTEAFF; DNA: TGCAGTGCTAGAGACGGACGGCTAACTGAAGCTTTCTTT; length: 13; V: TRBV20-1; J: TRBJ1-1; size: few; D: -
CDR3: CASSFTGGVDYGYTF; DNA: TGTGCCAGCAGCTTTACAGGGGGAGTAGACTATGGCTACACCTTC; length: 15; V: TRBV5-8; J: TRBJ1-2; size: few; D: TRBD1
CDR3: CASSQEASGVDYGYTF; DNA: TGTGCCAGCAGCCAAGAAGCATCAGGGGTGGACTATGGCTACACCTTC; length: 16; V: TRBV14; J: TRBJ1-2; size: many; D: -
CDR3: CASSRWSTEAFF; DNA: TGTGCCAGTAGTAGGTGGAGCACTGAAGCTTTCTTT; length: 12; V: TRBV19; J: TRBJ1-1; size: -; D: -
CDR3: CASRARSGNYEQYF; DNA: TGTGCCAGCAGGGCTCGTAGCGGAAACTACGAGCAGTACTTC; length: 14; V: TRBV6-1; J: TRBJ2-7; size: few; D: -
CDR3: CASSGGTSNQPQHF; DNA: TGTGCCAGCAGTGGGGGAACGAGCAATCAGCCCCAGCATTTT; length: 14; V: TRBV12-3/TRBV12-4; J: TRBJ1-5; size: -; D: -